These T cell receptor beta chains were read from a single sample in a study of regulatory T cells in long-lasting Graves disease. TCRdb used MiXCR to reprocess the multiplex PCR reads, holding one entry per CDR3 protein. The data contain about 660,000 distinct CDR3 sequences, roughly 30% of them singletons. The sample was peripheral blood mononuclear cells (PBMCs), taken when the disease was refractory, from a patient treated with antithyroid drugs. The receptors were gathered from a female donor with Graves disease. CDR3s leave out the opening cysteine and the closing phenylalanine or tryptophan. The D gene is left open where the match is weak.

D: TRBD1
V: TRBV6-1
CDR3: ATLPSQGQQTNEKLF

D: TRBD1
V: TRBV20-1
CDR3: SARVQGGYGYT

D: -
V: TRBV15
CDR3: ATSRDSGRFAYEQY

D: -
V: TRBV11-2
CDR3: ASSLSHRKMNTEAF

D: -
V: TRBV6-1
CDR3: ASSEMAWGRHHNQPQH

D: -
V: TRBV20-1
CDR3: SARNGGYT

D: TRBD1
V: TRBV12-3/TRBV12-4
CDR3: ASSLDRGRFGNTIY

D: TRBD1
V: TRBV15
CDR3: ATSRDYRGGQPQH

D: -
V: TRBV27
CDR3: ASGWGSRVEKLF

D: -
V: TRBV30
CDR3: AWVSGETQY

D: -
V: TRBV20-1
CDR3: SARPRQRNTEAF

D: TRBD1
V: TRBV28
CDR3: ASSLWGAGGLSNQPQH

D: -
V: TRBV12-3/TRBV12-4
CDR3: ASSLGELSYEQY

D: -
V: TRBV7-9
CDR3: ASSLYAGPSNSPLH

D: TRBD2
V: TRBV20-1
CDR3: SAPPAGGRKETQY

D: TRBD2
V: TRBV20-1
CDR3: SARDSSGRTTYEQY

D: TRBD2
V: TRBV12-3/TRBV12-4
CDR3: ASSRPGLAEGGTDTQY

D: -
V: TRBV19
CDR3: ASRIRANGNTIY

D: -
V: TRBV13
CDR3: ASSLGMETTRYGYT

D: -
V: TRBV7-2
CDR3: ASSSKWGLSTEAF

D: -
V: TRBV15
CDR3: ATSRVLGPHYEQY

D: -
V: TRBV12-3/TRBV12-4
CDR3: ASSLAQRPQETQY

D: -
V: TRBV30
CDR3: AWSGADSNQPQH

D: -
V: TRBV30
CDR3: ASLREGEAF

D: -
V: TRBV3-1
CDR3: ASRARSLGTQY

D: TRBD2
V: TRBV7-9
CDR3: ASSSPARGGEF

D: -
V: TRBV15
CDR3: ATSRPSEGSEQY

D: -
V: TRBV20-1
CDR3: SARGEGVQPQH

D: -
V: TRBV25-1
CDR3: ASSGQVRTEAF

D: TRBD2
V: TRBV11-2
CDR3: ASSLDRRGRAYEQY

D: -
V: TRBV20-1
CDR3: SARDLRQGGTEAF

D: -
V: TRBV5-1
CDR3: ASSITGKRAMTTEAF

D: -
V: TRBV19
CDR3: ASRNLQGTNYGYT

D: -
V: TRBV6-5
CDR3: ASSYGGGELF

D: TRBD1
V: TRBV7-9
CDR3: ASSSGTAIYEQY

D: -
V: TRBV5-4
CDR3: ASSLYEVAGTEAF

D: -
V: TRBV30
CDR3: AWSVLGTNTGELL

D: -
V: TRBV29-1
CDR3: SVEFPRHSSYT

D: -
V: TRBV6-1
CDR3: ASSPRALGGETQY

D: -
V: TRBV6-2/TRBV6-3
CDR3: ASSYSRDRSYGYT

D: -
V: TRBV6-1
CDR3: ASKASQETQY

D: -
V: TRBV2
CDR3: ASSRELFTYGYT

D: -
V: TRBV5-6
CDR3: ASTPPAGNEQF

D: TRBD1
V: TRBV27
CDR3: ASIFRDRSNQPQH

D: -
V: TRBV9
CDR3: ASSVGAVTVYGYT

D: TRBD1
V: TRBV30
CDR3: AWNGQGDQPQH

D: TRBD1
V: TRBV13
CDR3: APLRGRNEKLF

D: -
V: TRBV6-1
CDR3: ASSEEDSFYYEQY

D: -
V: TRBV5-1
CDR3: ASSTAASGNYGYT

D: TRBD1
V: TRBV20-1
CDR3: SAPASDRGQHWGAF

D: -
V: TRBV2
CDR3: ASSEQQLQETQY

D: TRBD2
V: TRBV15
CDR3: ATSGLAGVEQY

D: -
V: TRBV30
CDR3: AWSGKQGYTEAF

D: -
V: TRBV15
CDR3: ATSRDEDPGELF

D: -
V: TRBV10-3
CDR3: AIGRRDGEEQY